This T cell receptor (beta chain) is drawn from a study of OX40 agonist ivuxolimab in advanced cancers. Study-level background: The patients got ivuxolimab, which is an agonistic anti-OX40 (CD134) antibody. Patients received intravenous ivuxolimab every 2 weeks at 0.01 to 10 mg/kg.

Broader study findings: Clonal expansion was seen in CD4+ and CD8+ blood T cells by week 6 at 0.1 to 3.0 mg/kg.

Comments on this clone: Antigen: not known.

Assay: immunoSEQ multiplex PCR; the TCRdb copy retains only in-frame clones and omits some. The sample shows about 73,000 clones, 88% of them seen only once. This CDR3 is built from 16 residues. Between the trimmed V and J ends, which lost 4 bases and 6 bases, there was a span of 22 bases. Germline V gene lookup returns CDR1 SGDLS and CDR2 YYNGEE. The material sequenced was CD4+ or CD8+ T cells sorted from blood, taken in a trial of the OX40 agonist ivuxolimab. The origin of this receptor is an adult with an advanced solid tumor such as melanoma, head and neck, liver or kidney cancer. The chain carries TRBV9 and TRBJ2-5, with D tentatively TRBD1 or TRBD2 (6 bases each). Here the CDR3 reads CASSPGGGSGQQTQYF. CDR3 sequence (DNA): TGTGCCAGCAGCCCCGGTGGGGGCAGCGGGCAGCAGACCCAGTACTTC. Full variable domain (rest looked up from reference TRBV9 and TRBJ2-5): DSGVTQTPKHLITATGQRVTLRCSPRSGDLSVYWYQQSLDQGLQFLIQYYNGEERAKGNILERFSAQQFPDLHSELNLSSLELGDSALYFCASSPGGGSGQQTQYFGPGTRLLVL.